The clone carrying this TCR beta chain was observed a handful of times. Its antigen is unknown. The data were taken from a study of T cell repertoires in cytomegalovirus infection. Broader study findings: Predominance within the ex vivo response was attributable to HLA-C-restricted CMV-specific TCR beta clonotypes.

TCRdb re-analysed the reads in MiXCR, keeping a single row per CDR3 protein. Found here are about 360,000 distinct CDR3 sequences, around 18% of them singletons; the top ten hold approximately 10%. Trimming at V came to 3 bases and at J to 2 bases, leaving 2 bases not matched to a gene. CDR3 length equals 16 residues. Germline assignment: CDR1 MNHEY and CDR2 SMNVEV (reference sequence). This chain links TRBV27 with TRBJ2-1, with 12 bases fitting TRBD2. The source is a human donor in good health (CMV status not recorded). Some clones in this sample may be carry-over from other donors' samples. Sequencing input: PBMCs. The CDR3 spells CASSFPSGRAYNEQFF. CDR3 coding DNA: TGTGCCAGCAGTTTTCCTAGCGGGAGGGCCTACAATGAGCAGTTCTTC.